This record looks at one T cell receptor (beta chain) sequence and its context. For every donor, a draw yielded around 10 milliliters of peripheral blood. Isolation yielded PBMCs, at least 7 million per sample, in every case. These data come from a study of blood T cells in healthy people across ages. The length of the CDR3 is 13 residues. V was pared by 8 bases and J by 8 bases, with 13 bases between. The second PCR ran about 6 to 12 cycles with a sample-barcoded 5' primer and J-beta primers. TCRdb fed the 5' RACE reads into MiXCR, producing one record per CDR3 protein. This table has roughly 800,000 distinct CDR3 sequences, 53% appearing once.

This receptor was identified in a man at least 80 years old in good health. The V call is TRBV12-3 or TRBV12-4, the J call TRBJ1-6; D is unclear. Sequencing was performed on blood. CDR3 coding DNA: TGTGCCAGCCGAATGGGGAGCGATTCACCCCTCCACTTT. It is translated as CASRMGSDSPLHF.